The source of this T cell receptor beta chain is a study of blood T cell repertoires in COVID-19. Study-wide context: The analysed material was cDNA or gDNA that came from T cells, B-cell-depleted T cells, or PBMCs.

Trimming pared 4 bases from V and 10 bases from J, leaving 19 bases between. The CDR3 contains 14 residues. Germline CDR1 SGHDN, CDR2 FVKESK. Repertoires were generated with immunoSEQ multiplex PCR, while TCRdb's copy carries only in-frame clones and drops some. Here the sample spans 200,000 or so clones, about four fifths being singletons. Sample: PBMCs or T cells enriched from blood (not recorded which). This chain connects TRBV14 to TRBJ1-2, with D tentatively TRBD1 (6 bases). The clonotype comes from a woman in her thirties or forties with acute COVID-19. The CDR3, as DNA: TGTGCCAGCAGCCCCCTCGGGGCCAGGGGTGACTACACCTTC. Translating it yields CASSPLGARGDYTF. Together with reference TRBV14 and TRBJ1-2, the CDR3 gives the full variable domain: EAGVTQFPSHSVIEKGQTVTLRCDPISGHDNLYWYRRVMGKEIKFLLHFVKESKQDESGMPNNRFLAERTGGTYSTLKVQPAELEDSGVYFCASSPLGARGDYTFGSGTRLTVV.